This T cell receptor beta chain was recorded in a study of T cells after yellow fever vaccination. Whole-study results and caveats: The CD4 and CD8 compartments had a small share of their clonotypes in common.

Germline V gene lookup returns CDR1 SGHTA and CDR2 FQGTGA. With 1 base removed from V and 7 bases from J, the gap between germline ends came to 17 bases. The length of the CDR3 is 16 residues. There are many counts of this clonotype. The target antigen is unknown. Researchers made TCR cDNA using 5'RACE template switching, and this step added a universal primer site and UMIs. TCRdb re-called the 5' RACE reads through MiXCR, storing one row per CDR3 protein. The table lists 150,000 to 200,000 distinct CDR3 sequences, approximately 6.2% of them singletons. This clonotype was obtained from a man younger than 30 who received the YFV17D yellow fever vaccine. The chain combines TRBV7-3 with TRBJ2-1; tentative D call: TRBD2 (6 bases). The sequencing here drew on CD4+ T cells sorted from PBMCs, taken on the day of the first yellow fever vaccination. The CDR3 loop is CASSLRGDLRVNEQFF. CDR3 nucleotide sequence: TGTGCCAGCAGCTTAAGGGGGGATCTTAGGGTGAATGAGCAGTTCTTC.